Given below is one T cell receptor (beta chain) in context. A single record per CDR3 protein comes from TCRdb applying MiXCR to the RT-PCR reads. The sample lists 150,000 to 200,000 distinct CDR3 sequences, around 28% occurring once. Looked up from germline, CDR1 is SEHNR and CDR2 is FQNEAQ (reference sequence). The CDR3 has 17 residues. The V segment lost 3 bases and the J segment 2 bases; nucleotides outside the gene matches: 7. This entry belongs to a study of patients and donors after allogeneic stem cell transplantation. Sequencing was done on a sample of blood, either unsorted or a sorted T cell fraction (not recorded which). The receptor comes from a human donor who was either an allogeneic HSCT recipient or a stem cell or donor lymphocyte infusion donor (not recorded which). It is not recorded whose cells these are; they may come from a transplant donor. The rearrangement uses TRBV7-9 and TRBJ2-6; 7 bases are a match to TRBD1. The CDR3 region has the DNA TGTGCCAGCAGCTTCCGGGACAGCCTGACTGGGGCCAACGTCCTGACTTTC. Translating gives CASSFRDSLTGANVLTF.